In its sample, the clone carrying this TCR beta chain was seen once. Its target is unknown. Profiled with immunoSEQ multiplex PCR; TCRdb holds only in-frame clones, not every one. Of approximately 74,000 clones in the sample, 80% to 95% were seen once. This entry is derived from a study of OX40 agonist ivuxolimab in advanced cancers. Study-wide context: The mean age was roughly 60 years, ranging from roughly 23 to 80, with less than 90% of participants male. Partial responses were seen in three patients, one with hepatocellular carcinoma and two with cutaneous melanoma. Study-level results: In the 0.1-3.0 mg/kg groups, partial responders showed among the lowest expansion.

Germline V CDR1 and CDR2: SGHTA, FQGNSA. The length of the CDR3 is 15 residues. V lost 4 bases and J lost 8; bases outside the gene matches: 11. This receptor was identified in an adult with an advanced solid tumor such as melanoma, head and neck, liver or kidney cancer. V gene TRBV7-2 combines with J gene TRBJ2-1, with 7 nucleotides matching TRBD2. The sample consisted of CD4+ or CD8+ T cells sorted from blood, taken in a trial of the OX40 agonist ivuxolimab. The CDR3 region has the DNA TGTGCCAGCAGCTCCCCCCTGAGACTAGCCCATGAGCAGTTCTTC. Its protein product is CASSSPLRLAHEQFF. The variable domain in full, with the rest retrieved from reference TRBV7-2 and TRBJ2-1, is GAGVSQSPSNKVTEKGKDVELRCDPISGHTALYWYRQSLGQGLEFLIYFQGNSAPDKSGLPSDRFSAERTGGSVSTLTIQRTQQEDSAVYLCASSSPLRLAHEQFFGPGTRLTVL.